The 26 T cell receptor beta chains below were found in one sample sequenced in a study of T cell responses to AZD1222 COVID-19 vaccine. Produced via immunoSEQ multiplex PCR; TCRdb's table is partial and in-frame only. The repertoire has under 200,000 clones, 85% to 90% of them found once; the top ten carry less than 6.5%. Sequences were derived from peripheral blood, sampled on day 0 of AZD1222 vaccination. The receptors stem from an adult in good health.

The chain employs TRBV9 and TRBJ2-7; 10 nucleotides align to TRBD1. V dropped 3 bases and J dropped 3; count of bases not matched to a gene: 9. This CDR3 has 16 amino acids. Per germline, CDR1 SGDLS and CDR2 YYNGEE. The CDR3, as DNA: TGTGCCAGCAGCGCCTCGTTAGGGACAGGGGACTACGAGCAGTACTTC. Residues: CASSASLGTGDYEQYF.

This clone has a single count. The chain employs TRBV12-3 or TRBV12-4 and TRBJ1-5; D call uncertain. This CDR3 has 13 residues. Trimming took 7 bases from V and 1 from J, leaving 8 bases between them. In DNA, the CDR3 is TGTGCCAGCATGGGATGGAGCAATCAGCCCCAGCATTTT. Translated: CASMGWSNQPQHF.

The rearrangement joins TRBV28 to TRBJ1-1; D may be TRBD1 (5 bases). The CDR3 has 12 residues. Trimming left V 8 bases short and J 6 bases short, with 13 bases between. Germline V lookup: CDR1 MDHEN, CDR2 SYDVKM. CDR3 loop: CASGRGSAEAFF. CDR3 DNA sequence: TGTGCCAGCGGGAGGGGATCCGCTGAAGCTTTCTTT.

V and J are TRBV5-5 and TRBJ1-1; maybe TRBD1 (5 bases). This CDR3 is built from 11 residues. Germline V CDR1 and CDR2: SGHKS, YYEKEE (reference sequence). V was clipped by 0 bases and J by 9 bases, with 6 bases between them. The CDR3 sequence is CASSLGQKAFF. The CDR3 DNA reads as TGTGCCAGCAGCTTGGGACAGAAAGCTTTCTTT.

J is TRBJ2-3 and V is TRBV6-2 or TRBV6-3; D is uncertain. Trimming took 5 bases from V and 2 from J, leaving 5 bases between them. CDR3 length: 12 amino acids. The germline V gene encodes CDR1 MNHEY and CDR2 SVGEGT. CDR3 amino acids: CASSRVTDTQYF. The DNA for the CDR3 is TGTGCCAGCAGTCGGGTCACAGATACGCAGTATTTT.

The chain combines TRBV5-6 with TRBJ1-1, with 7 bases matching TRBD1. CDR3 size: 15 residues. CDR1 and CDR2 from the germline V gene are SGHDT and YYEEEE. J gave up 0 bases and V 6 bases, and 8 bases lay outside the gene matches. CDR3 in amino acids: CASIRDRRVNTEAFF. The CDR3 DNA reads TGTGCCAGCATCCGGGACAGAAGGGTGAACACTGAAGCTTTCTTT.

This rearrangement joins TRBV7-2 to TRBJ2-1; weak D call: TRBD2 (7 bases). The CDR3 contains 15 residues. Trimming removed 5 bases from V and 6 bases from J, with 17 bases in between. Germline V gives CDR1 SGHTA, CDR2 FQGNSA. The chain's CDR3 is CASSLQGLAANEQFF. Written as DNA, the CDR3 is TGTGCCAGCAGCCTCCAGGGGCTAGCGGCCAATGAGCAGTTCTTC.

The CDR3 is CASSLYNEKLFF. In DNA form, the CDR3 reads TGTGCCAGCAGCCTATATAATGAAAAACTGTTTTTT. This chain connects TRBV7-2 to TRBJ1-4; D ambiguous. Trimming removed 5 bases from V and 4 bases from J, with 5 bases in between. CDR3 length: 12 amino acids. Germline loops: CDR1 SGHTA, CDR2 FQGNSA.

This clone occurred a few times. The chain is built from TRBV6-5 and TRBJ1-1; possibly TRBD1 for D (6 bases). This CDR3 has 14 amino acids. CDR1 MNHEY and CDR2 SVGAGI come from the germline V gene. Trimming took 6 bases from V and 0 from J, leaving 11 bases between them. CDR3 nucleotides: TGTGCCAGCAGGGGAGGGGGAATGAACACTGAAGCTTTCTTT. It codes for CASRGGGMNTEAFF.

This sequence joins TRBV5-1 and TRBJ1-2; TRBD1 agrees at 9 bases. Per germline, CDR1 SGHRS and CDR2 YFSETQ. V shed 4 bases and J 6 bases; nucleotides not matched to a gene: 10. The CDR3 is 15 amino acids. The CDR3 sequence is CASSIGQGMEDGYTF. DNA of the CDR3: TGCGCCAGCAGCATCGGACAGGGGATGGAGGATGGCTACACCTTC.

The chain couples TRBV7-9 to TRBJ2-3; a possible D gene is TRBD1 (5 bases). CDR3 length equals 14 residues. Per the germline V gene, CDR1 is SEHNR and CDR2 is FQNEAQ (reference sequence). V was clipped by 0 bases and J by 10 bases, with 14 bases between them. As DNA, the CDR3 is TGTGCCAGCAGCTTAGCTAGGGCTGGGGCGGCGCAGTATTTT. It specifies CASSLARAGAAQYF.

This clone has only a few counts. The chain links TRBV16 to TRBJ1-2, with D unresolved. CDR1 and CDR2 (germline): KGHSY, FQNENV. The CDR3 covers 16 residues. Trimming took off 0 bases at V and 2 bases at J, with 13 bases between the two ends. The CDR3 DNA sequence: TGTGCCAGCAGCCAATCGGTGCAGCCGCACAACTATGGCTACACCTTC. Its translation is CASSQSVQPHNYGYTF. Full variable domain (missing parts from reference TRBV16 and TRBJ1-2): GEEVAQTPKHLVRGEGQKAKLYCAPIKGHSYVFWYQQVLKNEFKFLISFQNENVFDETGMPKERFSAKCLPNSPCSLEIQATKLEDSAVYFCASSQSVQPHNYGYTFGSGTRLTVV.

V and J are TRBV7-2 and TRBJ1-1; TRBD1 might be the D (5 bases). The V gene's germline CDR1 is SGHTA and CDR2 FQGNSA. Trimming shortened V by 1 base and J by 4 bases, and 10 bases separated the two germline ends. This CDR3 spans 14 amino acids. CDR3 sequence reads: CASSLVVRVTEAFF. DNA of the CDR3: TGTGCCAGCAGCTTAGTGGTCAGGGTCACTGAAGCTTTCTTT.

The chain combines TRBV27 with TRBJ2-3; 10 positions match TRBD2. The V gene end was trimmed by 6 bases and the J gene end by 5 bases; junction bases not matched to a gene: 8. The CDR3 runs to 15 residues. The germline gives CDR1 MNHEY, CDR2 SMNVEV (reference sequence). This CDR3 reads CASSFLAGALDTQYF. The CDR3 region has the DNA TGTGCCAGCAGCTTCCTAGCGGGAGCCTTAGATACGCAGTATTTT.

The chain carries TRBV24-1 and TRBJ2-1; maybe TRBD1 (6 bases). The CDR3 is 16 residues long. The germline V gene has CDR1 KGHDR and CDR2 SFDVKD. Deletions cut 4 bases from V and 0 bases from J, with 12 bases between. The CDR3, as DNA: TGTGCCACCAGTGACCCGACAGGCAGCTCCTACAATGAGCAGTTCTTC. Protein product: CATSDPTGSSYNEQFF.

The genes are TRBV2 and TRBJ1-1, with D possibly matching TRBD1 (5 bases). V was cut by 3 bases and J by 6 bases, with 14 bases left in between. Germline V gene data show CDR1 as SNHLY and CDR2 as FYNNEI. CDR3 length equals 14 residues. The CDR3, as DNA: TGTGCCAGCAGTGAGGCAGGGCCCGGCGCTGAAGCTTTCTTT. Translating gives CASSEAGPGAEAFF.

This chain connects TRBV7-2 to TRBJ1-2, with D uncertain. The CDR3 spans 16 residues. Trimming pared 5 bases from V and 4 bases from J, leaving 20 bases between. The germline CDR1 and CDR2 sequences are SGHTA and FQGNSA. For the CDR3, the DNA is TGTGCCAGCAGCCCGGAGGCAGGTTTGGCATCCTATGGCTACACCTTC. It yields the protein CASSPEAGLASYGYTF.

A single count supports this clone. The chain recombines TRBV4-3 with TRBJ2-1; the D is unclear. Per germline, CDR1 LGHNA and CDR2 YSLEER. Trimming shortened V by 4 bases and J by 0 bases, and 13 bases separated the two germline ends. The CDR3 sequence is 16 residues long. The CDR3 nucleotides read TGCGCCAGCAGCCCGTTTGGCGGTGACTCCTACAATGAGCAGTTCTTC. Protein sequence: CASSPFGGDSYNEQFF.

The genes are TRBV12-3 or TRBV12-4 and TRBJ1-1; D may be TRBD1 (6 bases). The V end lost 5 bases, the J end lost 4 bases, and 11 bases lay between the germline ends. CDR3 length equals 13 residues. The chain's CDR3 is CASSTTGSTEAFF. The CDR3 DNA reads TGTGCCAGCAGTACAACAGGGTCCACTGAAGCTTTCTTT.

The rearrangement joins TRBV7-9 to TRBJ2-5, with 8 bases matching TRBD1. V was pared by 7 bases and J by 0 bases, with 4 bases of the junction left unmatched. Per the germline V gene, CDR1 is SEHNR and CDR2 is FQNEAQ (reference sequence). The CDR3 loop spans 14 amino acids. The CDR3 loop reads CASMQGAYQETQYF. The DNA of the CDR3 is TGTGCCAGCATGCAGGGGGCGTACCAAGAGACCCAGTACTTC.

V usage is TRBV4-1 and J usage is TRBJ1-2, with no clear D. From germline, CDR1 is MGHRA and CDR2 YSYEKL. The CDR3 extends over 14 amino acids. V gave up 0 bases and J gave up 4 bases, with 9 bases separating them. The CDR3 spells CASSQDLQFYGYTF. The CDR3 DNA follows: TGCGCCAGCAGCCAAGATCTACAGTTCTATGGCTACACCTTC.

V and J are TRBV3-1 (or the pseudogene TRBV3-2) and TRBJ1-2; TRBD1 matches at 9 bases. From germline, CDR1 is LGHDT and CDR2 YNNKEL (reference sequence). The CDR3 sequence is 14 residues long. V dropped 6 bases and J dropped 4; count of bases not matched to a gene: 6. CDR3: CASSPDRGGYGYTF. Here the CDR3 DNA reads TGTGCCAGCAGTCCGGACAGGGGAGGCTATGGCTACACCTTC.

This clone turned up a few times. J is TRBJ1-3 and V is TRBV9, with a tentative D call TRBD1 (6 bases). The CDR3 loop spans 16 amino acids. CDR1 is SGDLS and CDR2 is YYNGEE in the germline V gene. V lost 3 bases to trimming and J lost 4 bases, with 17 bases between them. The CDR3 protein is CASSGGRGLSGNTIYF. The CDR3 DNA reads TGTGCCAGCAGCGGGGGCAGGGGCTTAAGCGGAAACACCATATATTTT.

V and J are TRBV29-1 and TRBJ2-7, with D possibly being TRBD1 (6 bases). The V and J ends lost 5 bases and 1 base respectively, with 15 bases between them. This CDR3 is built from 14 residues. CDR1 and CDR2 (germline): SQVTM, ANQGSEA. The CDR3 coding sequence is TGCAGCGTTAGTAACAGGGAGAGTTCCTACGAGCAGTACTTC. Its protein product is CSVSNRESSYEQYF.

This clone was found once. CDR3 in DNA: TGTGCCAGTAGTACGGGACAGGGGGCGCCGCCCCAGCATTTT. Its protein is CASSTGQGAPPQHF. The rearrangement uses TRBV19 and TRBJ1-5; 12 nucleotides line up with TRBD1. Germline-derived CDR1 and CDR2 are LNHDA and SQIVND (reference sequence). The CDR3 is 14 residues long. Losses at the gene ends were 4 bases for V and 9 bases for J; bases not matched to a gene: 4.

CDR3 amino acids: CASSIAGYQPQHF. In DNA, the CDR3 is TGTGCCAGTAGTATAGCAGGATATCAGCCCCAGCATTTT. V usage is TRBV19 and J usage is TRBJ1-5; D not resolved. Germline assignment: CDR1 LNHDA and CDR2 SQIVND (reference sequence). V lost 1 base and J lost 5, with 6 bases in between. The CDR3 sequence is 13 residues long.